Presented here are 28 T cell receptor beta chains from one specimen sequenced in a study of T-cell reconstitution after alpha-beta-depleted transplantation in children. During its preparation, the TCRbeta library received unique molecular identifiers. One entry per CDR3 protein results from TCRdb running MiXCR on the PCR reads. This table has about 270,000 distinct CDR3 sequences, 9.9% appearing once. Material: PBMCs from the stem cell graft donor, obtained from the stem cell graft. These TCRs come from a human donor who donated a stem cell graft to a child with SCID.

The chain couples TRBV5-1 to TRBJ2-2, with D maybe TRBD2 (5 bases). With 3 bases removed from V and 0 bases from J, the gap between germline ends came to 9 bases. Germline values: CDR1 SGHRS, CDR2 YFSETQ. The length of the CDR3 is 15 residues. DNA for the CDR3: TGCGCCAGCAGCTCGGGAAGTGCGAACACCGGGGAGCTGTTTTTT. It is translated as CASSSGSANTGELFF.

The rearrangement joins TRBV5-1 to TRBJ2-7; perhaps D is TRBD1 or TRBD2 (5 bases each). Germline V gives CDR1 SGHRS, CDR2 YFSETQ. CDR3 length equals 15 residues. Trimming took 5 bases from V and 6 from J, leaving 21 bases between them. The CDR3 protein is CASSSGTLRFGEQYF. The CDR3 nucleotides are TGCGCCAGCAGTTCCGGGACCCTTAGGTTCGGCGAGCAGTACTTC.

This clonotype has a handful of counts. The J gene is TRBJ1-4, the V gene TRBV5-1, with 7 nucleotides matching TRBD1. The CDR3 consists of 18 residues. Germline V lookup: CDR1 SGHRS, CDR2 YFSETQ. J gave up 3 bases and V 4 bases, and 15 bases lay outside the gene matches. The CDR3 DNA follows: TGCGCCAGCAGCAAAGGACAGGCACTCTTGATAGCTAATGAAAAACTGTTTTTT. Amino acids: CASSKGQALLIANEKLFF.

This chain uses TRBV12-5 with TRBJ1-2, with TRBD1 identical over 7 bases. V was clipped by 4 bases and J by 3 bases; unmatched bases: 2. Germline V gene lookup returns CDR1 LGHNT and CDR2 FRNRAP. The CDR3 consists of 13 residues. The CDR3 spells CASGWGTDYGYTF. The CDR3 bases are TGTGCTAGTGGTTGGGGGACAGACTATGGCTACACCTTC.

This clonotype was seen a few times. The chain recombines TRBV5-1 with TRBJ1-6, with a tentative D call TRBD1 (6 bases). In germline, CDR1 is SGHRS, CDR2 YFSETQ. CDR3 length: 14 residues. Trimming stripped 2 bases from V and 10 bases from J, with 13 bases between. CDR3 DNA: TGCGCCAGCAGCTTCGAACAGGGTAAATCACCCCTCCACTTT. Its protein is CASSFEQGKSPLHF.

This clonotype was detected ten times or more. The chain couples TRBV12-3 or TRBV12-4 to TRBJ2-5, with D unresolved. Trimming took off 2 bases at V and 5 bases at J, with 9 bases between the two ends. The CDR3 has 13 residues. CDR3 sequence reads: CASSLPLGETQYF. The CDR3 nucleotides are TGTGCCAGCAGTTTACCCCTTGGTGAGACCCAGTACTTC.

This clonotype was counted many times. The chain uses TRBV6-1 and TRBJ2-5, with 9 nucleotides matching TRBD2. V shed 7 bases, J shed 5 bases, and the junction held 5 bases outside the gene matches. CDR1 is MNHNS and CDR2 is SASEGT in the germline V gene. CDR3 length: 13 amino acids. The CDR3 coding sequence is TGTGCCAGCAAGCGGGGGGCCTGGGAGACCCAGTACTTC. Protein product: CASKRGAWETQYF.

This clonotype has at least ten counts. The chain couples TRBV6-5 to TRBJ2-3; 8 bases fit TRBD1. Germline V gives CDR1 MNHEY, CDR2 SVGAGI. This CDR3 region has 16 residues. Trimming removed 2 bases from V and 4 bases from J; junction bases left unmatched: 8. In DNA form, the CDR3 reads TGTGCCAGCAGTTACAGGGACAGGATTGCGGCAGATACGCAGTATTTT. Translated, it gives CASSYRDRIAADTQYF.

The CDR3 protein is CASSLPAGAGSDTQYF. The CDR3 DNA reads as TGCGCCAGCAGCTTGCCGGCAGGGGCGGGATCAGATACGCAGTATTTT. J is TRBJ2-3 and V is TRBV5-1; D may correspond to TRBD1 or TRBD2 (6 bases each). Trimming shortened V by 1 base and J by 4 bases, and 16 bases separated the two germline ends. This CDR3 contains 16 residues. The germline CDR1 and CDR2 sequences are SGHRS and YFSETQ.

The chain links TRBV12-3 or TRBV12-4 to TRBJ1-2; 7 bases match TRBD1. V lost 7 bases and J lost 6; bases outside the gene matches: 14. The CDR3 is made up of 15 amino acids. The CDR3 reads CASTTTLDRDHGYTF. CDR3 DNA: TGTGCCAGCACCACCACCCTAGACAGGGATCATGGCTACACCTTC.

The chain is built from TRBV6-1 and TRBJ2-1, with D possibly called TRBD1 or TRBD2 (7 bases each). The CDR3 has 14 amino acids. Germline values: CDR1 MNHNS, CDR2 SASEGT. V was pared by 7 bases and J by 9 bases, with 19 bases between. This chain's CDR3 is CASIGGGGGGEQFF. CDR3 coding DNA: TGTGCCAGCATCGGAGGGGGCGGGGGAGGTGAGCAGTTCTTC.

This clonotype turned up a few times. The V gene is TRBV6-4, the J gene TRBJ1-1; D call uncertain. Trimming shortened V by 6 bases and J by 1 base, and 9 bases separated the two germline ends. The length of the CDR3 is 13 residues. The germline V gene encodes CDR1 MRHNA and CDR2 SNTAGT. CDR3 sequence: CASRGGWNTEAFF. The CDR3 DNA is TGTGCCAGCAGGGGAGGGTGGAACACTGAAGCTTTCTTT.

This clonotype was seen repeatedly, ten times or more. This chain links TRBV4-2 with TRBJ2-1; 7 nucleotides agree with TRBD1. V shed 0 bases and J 3 bases; nucleotides not matched to a gene: 5. Germline values: CDR1 LGHNA, CDR2 YNFKEQ. The CDR3 consists of 16 residues. For the CDR3, the DNA is TGTGCCAGCAGCCAAGATGCCAGGGGGAACTACAATGAGCAGTTCTTC. Protein sequence: CASSQDARGNYNEQFF.

The V gene is TRBV5-5, the J gene TRBJ1-2; D perhaps matches TRBD1 (6 bases). Per germline, CDR1 SGHKS and CDR2 YYEKEE (reference sequence). V was clipped by 5 bases and J by 3 bases, with 20 bases between them. This CDR3 spans 16 amino acids. CDR3 bases: TGTGCCAGCAGTCCATTGTTCGGGGGGCAGGACTATGGCTACACCTTC. Amino acids: CASSPLFGGQDYGYTF.

The gene calls are TRBV7-3 and TRBJ2-5; 7 bases map to TRBD2. Germline-derived CDR1 and CDR2 are SGHTA and FQGTGA. The CDR3 totals 15 residues. Unmatched junction bases numbered 8, after V lost 2 bases and J lost 5 bases. The CDR3 sequence: CASSLSGLPGETQYF. Written as DNA, the CDR3 is TGTGCCAGCAGCTTATCGGGACTACCTGGGGAGACCCAGTACTTC.

This clonotype was counted between two and nine times. V and J are TRBV10-3 and TRBJ2-2, with 7 bases matching TRBD1. J lost 1 base, V lost 11 bases, and 7 bases had no gene match. Per the germline V gene, CDR1 is ENHRY and CDR2 is SYGVKD. The CDR3 length is 14 residues. In DNA, the CDR3 is TGTGCCTTGCGCAGGACAGGGAACACCGGGGAGCTGTTTTTT. It encodes CALRRTGNTGELFF.

This clonotype has a handful of counts. The gene calls are TRBV20-1 and TRBJ2-3; 11 positions agree with TRBD1. CDR3 length equals 13 residues. V was clipped by 7 bases and J by 4 bases; unmatched bases: 4. CDR1 and CDR2 from the germline V gene are DFQATT and SNEGSKA (reference sequence). CDR3 amino acids: CSGTGGFADTQYF. CDR3 DNA sequence: TGCAGTGGGACAGGGGGCTTCGCAGATACGCAGTATTTT.

This clonotype was counted a few times. This chain connects TRBV18 to TRBJ2-3; D call uncertain. There are 13 residues in the CDR3. Trimming shortened V by 0 bases and J by 5 bases, and 6 bases separated the two germline ends. The germline CDR1 and CDR2 sequences are KGHSH and LQKENI. The CDR3: CASSPPNKDTQYF. CDR3 in DNA: TGTGCCAGCTCACCACCGAATAAAGATACGCAGTATTTT. The entire variable domain, with the rest obtained from reference TRBV18 and TRBJ2-3, is as follows: NAGVMQNPRHLVRRRGQEARLRCSPMKGHSHVYWYRQLPEEGLKFMVYLQKENIIDESGMPKERFSAEFPKEGPSILRIQQVVRGDSAAYFCASSPPNKDTQYFGPGTRLTVL.

V usage is TRBV7-9 and J usage is TRBJ2-2; TRBD1 matches at 11 bases. The CDR3 length is 15 residues. V trimming: 6 bases; J trimming: 5 bases; junction bases outside the gene matches: 5. In germline, CDR1 is SEHNR, CDR2 FQNEAQ (reference sequence). CDR3 sequence: CASRRTGGQTGELFF. The CDR3 DNA sequence: TGTGCCAGCAGGAGGACAGGGGGCCAGACCGGGGAGCTGTTTTTT.

This clonotype was counted a few times. The chain couples TRBV7-3 to TRBJ2-6, with D unresolved. The V gene's germline CDR1 is SGHTA and CDR2 FQGTGA. The CDR3 covers 15 residues. The ends were cut back, 8 bases at V and 1 base at J, with 12 bases in the middle. The CDR3 spells CASLPTVSGANVLTF. Written as DNA, the CDR3 is TGTGCCAGCTTGCCCACAGTTTCTGGGGCCAACGTCCTGACTTTC.

The CDR3 bases are TGTGCCAGCAGCTCAGGACGGGGCTCCTACGAGCAGTACTTC. This codes for CASSSGRGSYEQYF. This chain uses TRBV7-3 with TRBJ2-7; possibly TRBD2 for D (5 bases). Between the trimmed V and J ends, which lost 4 bases and 0 bases, there was a span of 10 bases. The CDR3 is made up of 14 amino acids. Germline CDR1 reads SGHTA; CDR2 reads FQGTGA.

This clonotype has ten or more counts. V and J are TRBV11-2 and TRBJ2-1; perhaps TRBD2 as D (5 bases). The CDR3 runs to 16 residues. Deletions cut 2 bases from V and 2 bases from J, with 13 bases between. CDR1 and CDR2 from the germline V gene are SGHAT and FQNNGV. The CDR3 spells CASSLSPGSAYNEQFF. The CDR3 DNA reads as TGTGCCAGCAGCTTATCCCCGGGGTCCGCCTACAATGAGCAGTTCTTC.

The gene calls are TRBV10-1 and TRBJ2-7, with unresolved D. The V end was cut by 6 bases, the J end by 1 base, with 13 bases between. Per the germline V gene, CDR1 is WNHNN and CDR2 is SYGVQD (reference sequence). The CDR3 covers 14 residues. The CDR3 protein is CASSPGGGSYEQYF. CDR3 DNA: TGCGCCAGCAGCCCGGGTGGCGGTTCCTACGAGCAGTACTTC.

J is TRBJ1-3 and V is TRBV9; the D is unclear. Trimming took 0 bases from V and 0 from J, leaving 10 bases between them. Germline V gene data show CDR1 as SGDLS and CDR2 as YYNGEE. The CDR3 runs 16 residues. CDR3 nucleotide sequence: TGTGCCAGCAGCGTAGGTGGCGGGAGCTCTGGAAACACCATATATTTT. Translated: CASSVGGGSSGNTIYF.

The gene calls are TRBV2 and TRBJ1-1, with TRBD1 matching over 8 bases. Trimming took 2 bases from V and 1 from J; bases not matched to a gene: 3. Germline V gene lookup returns CDR1 SNHLY and CDR2 FYNNEI. This CDR3 has 15 amino acids. DNA for the CDR3: TGTGCCAGCAGTGAATTTGGGACAGGGAACACTGAAGCTTTCTTT. This codes for CASSEFGTGNTEAFF.

The V gene is TRBV5-1, the J gene TRBJ2-7; 9 bases fit TRBD1. The CDR3 covers 16 residues. Germline values: CDR1 SGHRS, CDR2 YFSETQ. After removal of 0 bases from V and 7 bases from J, the junction contained 11 bases not matched to a gene. CDR3 nucleotides: TGCGCCAGCAGCTTGGGATCCAACAGGGGGCAAGGGGAGCAGTACTTC. Residues: CASSLGSNRGQGEQYF.

The CDR3 reads CASSLFRGNRFTNTEAFF. The CDR3 DNA reads as TGTGCCAGCAGCTTATTTCGGGGTAACAGGTTCACGAACACTGAAGCTTTCTTT. The V call is TRBV7-9, the J call TRBJ1-1; possibly TRBD1 for D (5 bases). V was cut by 2 bases and J by 1 base, with 20 bases left in between. The CDR3 covers 18 residues. In germline, CDR1 is SEHNR, CDR2 FQNEAQ (reference sequence).

This clonotype occurred a few times. The chain is built from TRBV7-9 and TRBJ1-1; tentative D call: TRBD1 (6 bases). CDR1 is SEHNR and CDR2 is FQNEAQ in the germline V gene (reference sequence). V shed 5 bases and J shed 6 bases, with 16 bases lying between them. This CDR3 has 14 residues. The CDR3 loop is CASSPPGGAPEAFF. In DNA, the CDR3 is TGTGCCAGCAGCCCTCCGGGGGGGGCCCCTGAAGCTTTCTTT.